This is a list of T cell receptor beta chains from one sample in a study of cytomegalovirus exposure and HLA in healthy donors. The protocol was immunoSEQ multiplex PCR, while the TCRdb copy is restricted to in-frame clones and leaves out a portion. There are approximately 150,000 clones in the sample; about 66% occur only once, and approximately 1.7% lies in the top ten. Sequenced sample: PBMCs. The source is a male donor in good health and CMV-seronegative. CDR3s include the opening cysteine and the closing phenylalanine or tryptophan. The order of the fields is D gene, J gene, V gene, clone size, CDR3 DNA, CDR3 protein. D genes are given only for firm matches. Not all rows give a size; the values are once, few, many and, for expanded clones, a class.

>NA|TRBJ1-1|TRBV21-1|NA
TGTGCCAGCACCCGACGGGGGTTAGGCACTGAAGCTTTCTTT
CASTRRGLGTEAFF
>TRBD2|TRBJ2-2|TRBV18|NA
TGTGCCAGCTCACCACCTAGCGGGGGATCCACCGGGGAGCTGTTTTTT
CASSPPSGGSTGELFF
>TRBD1|TRBJ1-1|TRBV5-1|few
TGCGCCAGCAGCCCGCAGACAGGGGAAAACACTGAAGCTTTCTTT
CASSPQTGENTEAFF
>NA|TRBJ1-2|TRBV2|NA
TGTGCCAGCTGGGAACCGGGACATCCCTATGGCTACACCTTC
CASWEPGHPYGYTF
>TRBD1|TRBJ1-1|TRBV19|NA
TGTGCCAGTAGTGAAGAGACAGGGGTAAACACTGAAGCTTTCTTT
CASSEETGVNTEAFF
>TRBD2|TRBJ2-7|TRBV5-4|NA
TGTGCCAGCAGCCACGGAAGCGGGGAGACCTACGAGCAGTACTTC
CASSHGSGETYEQYF
>TRBD2|TRBJ2-1|TRBV30|NA
TGTGCCTGGAGTGTACTGACGGGGGGGAATGAGCAGTTCTTC
CAWSVLTGGNEQFF
>NA|TRBJ1-1|TRBV29-1|NA
TGCAGCGTTGCTAGTGTGAACACTGAAGCTTTCTTT
CSVASVNTEAFF
>TRBD1|TRBJ1-2|TRBV9|NA
TGTGCCAGCAGCGTAGAGGAAGGGGGCGCCAACTATGGCTACACCTTC
CASSVEEGGANYGYTF
>NA|TRBJ1-2|TRBV18|NA
TGTGCCAGCTCACCGGTCTGGGCGCGAGGGGGCTATGGCTACACCTTC
CASSPVWARGGYGYTF
>TRBD1|TRBJ1-1|TRBV10-2|NA
TGCGCCAGCAGTGTTAGACCGGGACAGGAAAACACTGAAGCTTTCTTT
CASSVRPGQENTEAFF
>NA|TRBJ2-7|TRBV28|NA
TGTGCCAGCAGTCTTAAAATCGATCTTGTTAAGCTCTCCTACGAGCAGTACTTC
CASSLKIDLVKLSYEQYF
>NA|TRBJ2-1|TRBV9|few
TGTGCCAGCAGCGTAGGGGGGGACTACAATGAGCAGTTCTTC
CASSVGGDYNEQFF
>NA|TRBJ1-3|TRBV15|NA
TGTGCCACCAGCAGAGGCCCTGCAGGGGAACTCTCTGGAAACACCATATATTTT
CATSRGPAGELSGNTIYF
>TRBD2|TRBJ2-5|TRBV27|NA
TGTGCCAGCAGTTTACCCCCCCGACCGGGGGGGCGGCAAGAGACCCAGTACTTC
CASSLPPRPGGRQETQYF
>TRBD1|TRBJ2-5|TRBV9|few
TGTGCCAGCAGCGTAGAACCGGGACAGGGAACGGAGACCCAGTACTTC
CASSVEPGQGTETQYF
>TRBD1|TRBJ1-2|TRBV11-2|NA
TGTGCCAGCAGCTCCGGGACAGGGGGCTATGGCTACACCTTC
CASSSGTGGYGYTF
>NA|TRBJ1-5|TRBV4-1|NA
TGCGCCAGCAGCCAAGACTACCCGTATAATCAGCCCCAGCATTTT
CASSQDYPYNQPQHF
>TRBD2|TRBJ2-3|TRBV30|NA
TGTGCCTGGAGTCTGGGTAGCGGGGGGGGTAGCACAGATACGCAGTATTTT
CAWSLGSGGGSTDTQYF
>TRBD2|TRBJ2-5|TRBV27|NA
TGTGCCAGCAGTTTGTGGGGGGGCCAAGAGACCCAGTACTTC
CASSLWGGQETQYF
>TRBD1|TRBJ1-5|TRBV5-8|NA
TGTGCCAGCAGCTTCGGGACAGGGGGAAACAATCAGCCCCAGCATTTT
CASSFGTGGNNQPQHF
>TRBD1|TRBJ1-5|TRBV5-8|few
TGTGCCAGCAGCTTAAGAGGGGGCTTCTCCAATCAGCCCCAGCATTTT
CASSLRGGFSNQPQHF
>NA|TRBJ2-6|TRBV19|NA
TGTGCCAGTAGTATCTACAGCTCGGGGGGGGCCAACGTCCTGACTTTC
CASSIYSSGGANVLTF
>NA|TRBJ2-5|TRBV7-8|NA
TGTGCCAGCAGCCCCAGTACGTGGCGGCAAGAGACCCAGTACTTC
CASSPSTWRQETQYF
>TRBD1|TRBJ1-2|TRBV7-9|NA
TGTGCCAGCAGCTCGGGACAGGGGCGATTCTATGGCTACACCTTC
CASSSGQGRFYGYTF
>TRBD1|TRBJ1-1|TRBV9|NA
TGTGCCAGCAGCGTAGGGACAGGGAACACTGAAGCTTTCTTT
CASSVGTGNTEAFF
>TRBD2|TRBJ2-3|TRBV7-2|NA
TGTGCCAGCAGCTTAGAGTCGGGACTAGCGTCGGGGGCGCAGTATTTT
CASSLESGLASGAQYF